This note documents a single T cell receptor (beta chain) sequence. Antigen: not known. The same CDR3 is also encoded by other DNA sequences in this sample. Repertoires were generated with immunoSEQ multiplex PCR, while TCRdb's copy carries only in-frame clones and drops some. Of roughly 60,000 clones in the sample, about 85% were seen once. Trimming took off 6 bases at V and 4 bases at J, with 14 bases between the two ends. This CDR3 is built from 14 residues. The germline V gene has CDR1 SNHLY and CDR2 FYNNEI. The entry originates in a study of a mutant IDH1 vaccine in newly diagnosed glioma. Time point denoted: week 23, last vaccination. Every vaccine dose comprised 300 ug of mutant IDH1 20-mer peptide plus topical imiquimod. Tumors from donors were new WHO grade 3 or 4 IDH1-mutant astrocytomas with ATRX loss.

J is TRBJ2-3 and V is TRBV2; D perhaps matches TRBD2 (6 bases). This TCR was recovered from a man between 25 and 39 years old with glioma. Specimen: PBMCs, collected from a glioma patient whose treatment included an IDH1 peptide vaccine. The DNA of the CDR3 is TGTGCCAGCAGGGGGACTTCTACTTCAGATACGCAGTATTTT. Translating gives CASRGTSTSDTQYF.